The T cell receptor beta chain under discussion was sequenced for a study of PD-1 blockade in classical Hodgkin lymphoma. Study-wide findings and caveats: Patients with an early start, nivolumab under 1 year after ASCT, were excluded. What drove the repertoire differences, possibly disease activity or prior therapy, has not been defined.

Points on this clone: Its antigen is as yet unknown.

All patients relapsed after autologous stem cell transplantation, and brentuximab vedotin exposure varied. Best outcomes ranged across complete response, partial response and progressive disease. Sequenced by immunoSEQ multiplex PCR; TCRdb stores in-frame clones only, minus some. The profile shows 25,000 to 30,000 clones, roughly 71% of them singletons. Sample: peripheral blood mononuclear cells (PBMCs), taken before the second cycle of nivolumab. The TCR originated in a human donor with classical Hodgkin lymphoma.

CDR3 protein: CASSQDYWGLAGGIDEQFF. The CDR3 DNA sequence: TGCGCCAGCAGCCAAGATTATTGGGGACTAGCGGGGGGTATCGATGAGCAGTTCTTC. The chain is built from TRBV4-3 and TRBJ2-1, with TRBD2 identical over 15 bases. The germline CDR1 and CDR2 sequences are LGHNA and YSLEER. J was trimmed by 8 bases and V by 0 bases; bases with no gene match: 11. The CDR3 covers 19 residues.